These 18 T cell receptor beta chains came from one sample sequenced in a study of cytomegalovirus exposure and HLA in healthy donors. Measured with immunoSEQ multiplex PCR; TCRdb has only the in-frame clones, and not every one. The profile shows approximately 60,000 clones, 80% to 95% of them singletons. The sample was PBMCs. The receptor source for this set is a man aged 18 to 35 in good health and CMV-seronegative.

This chain links TRBV5-6 with TRBJ1-2, with 7 positions matching TRBD1. The CDR3 has 14 amino acids. J lost 4 bases, V lost 0 bases, and 3 bases had no gene match. In germline, CDR1 is SGHDT, CDR2 YYEEEE. In DNA, the CDR3 is TGTGCCAGCAGCTTGGGACAGGGCCTCTATGGCTACACCTTC. Translated: CASSLGQGLYGYTF.

The V call is TRBV2, the J call TRBJ2-7, with a possible D match to TRBD2 (5 bases). CDR3 length equals 13 residues. V was trimmed by 6 bases and J by 7 bases, leaving 16 bases between them. Germline V gene lookup returns CDR1 SNHLY and CDR2 FYNNEI. The chain's CDR3 is CASRKTFTGEQYF. For the CDR3, the DNA is TGTGCCAGCAGGAAAACTTTTACGGGGGAGCAGTACTTC.

This chain uses TRBV27 with TRBJ2-1; 10 bases match TRBD2. The CDR3 is 15 residues long. Germline V gene lookup returns CDR1 MNHEY and CDR2 SMNVEV (reference sequence). After removal of 5 bases from V and 3 bases from J, the junction contained 4 bases not matched to a gene. CDR3 nucleotides: TGTGCCAGCAGTCAACTAGCGGGAAACTACAATGAGCAGTTCTTC. This encodes CASSQLAGNYNEQFF.

This chain links TRBV2 with TRBJ1-1; 10 bases match TRBD1. Trimming removed 3 bases from V and 3 bases from J; junction bases left unmatched: 10. CDR3 length: 17 amino acids. Germline CDR1 is SNHLY and CDR2 is FYNNEI. CDR3 residues: CASSDPGQGFDDTEAFF. The CDR3 DNA sequence: TGTGCCAGCAGTGACCCGGGACAGGGGTTTGACGACACTGAAGCTTTCTTT. Complete variable domain (other parts from reference TRBV2 and TRBJ1-1): EPEVTQTPSHQVTQMGQEVILRCVPISNHLYFYWYRQILGQKVEFLVSFYNNEISEKSEIFDDQFSVERPDGSNFTLKIRSTKLEDSAMYFCASSDPGQGFDDTEAFFGQGTRLTVV.

The rearrangement joins TRBV9 to TRBJ2-7; D not resolved. V lost 2 bases and J 5 bases, leaving 11 bases between the germline ends. From germline, CDR1 is SGDLS and CDR2 YYNGEE. The CDR3 spans 13 residues. The CDR3 protein is CASSVGFSHEQYF. CDR3 sequence (DNA): TGTGCCAGCAGCGTTGGGTTTAGCCACGAGCAGTACTTC. Full variable domain (rest looked up from reference TRBV9 and TRBJ2-7): DSGVTQTPKHLITATGQRVTLRCSPRSGDLSVYWYQQSLDQGLQFLIQYYNGEERAKGNILERFSAQQFPDLHSELNLSSLELGDSALYFCASSVGFSHEQYFGPGTRLTVT.

The V call is TRBV19, the J call TRBJ2-2; D is uncertain. From germline, CDR1 is LNHDA and CDR2 SQIVND (reference sequence). The germline V and J ends were trimmed by 2 bases and 2 bases, with 12 bases remaining between them. This CDR3 spans 16 amino acids. CDR3 nucleotides: TGTGCCAGTAGTATATTGGCCATTACAAACACCGGGGAGCTGTTTTTT. It codes for CASSILAITNTGELFF.

This clone was seen more than once but under ten times. The chain recombines TRBV7-2 with TRBJ1-1; the match to TRBD1 covers 7 bases. This CDR3 comprises 15 residues. V trimming: 5 bases; J trimming: 2 bases; junction bases outside the gene matches: 8. The germline V gene has CDR1 SGHTA and CDR2 FQGNSA. CDR3 DNA: TGTGCCAGCAGCGCCCAACAGGGGATAAACACTGAAGCTTTCTTT. This sequence encodes CASSAQQGINTEAFF.

The chain is built from TRBV18 and TRBJ2-7, with TRBD1 matching 8 bases. Trimming took 6 bases from V and 2 from J; bases not matched to a gene: 6. Germline lookup yields CDR1 KGHSH and CDR2 LQKENI. The CDR3 sequence is 14 residues long. The DNA of the CDR3 is TGTGCCAGCTCTTCCGGGACAGGTCCCTACGAGCAGTACTTC. Translated, it gives CASSSGTGPYEQYF.

This rearrangement joins TRBV6-5 to TRBJ1-2; no reliable D call. The CDR3 has 13 residues. V lost 3 bases, J lost 6 bases, and 11 bases lay in between. Germline V lookup: CDR1 MNHEY, CDR2 SVGAGI. The CDR3 is CASSYEGLNGYTF. The CDR3 nucleotides read TGTGCCAGCAGTTATGAGGGCCTCAATGGCTACACCTTC.

As for this clone: This same CDR3 is encoded by further DNA sequences in the sample. This chain joins TRBV29-1 and TRBJ2-7; no reliable D call. The germline CDR1 and CDR2 sequences are SQVTM and ANQGSEA. The CDR3 consists of 12 residues. Trimming stripped 2 bases from V and 3 bases from J, with 8 bases between. The CDR3 DNA sequence: TGCAGCGTTGAATTACGAGACTACGAGCAGTACTTC. Protein: CSVELRDYEQYF.

V gene TRBV27 combines with J gene TRBJ2-2; the match to TRBD2 covers 9 bases. The CDR3 covers 16 residues. Germline trimming cut 7 bases from V and 2 bases from J; bases unmatched to any gene: 8. Germline assignment: CDR1 MNHEY and CDR2 SMNVEV (reference sequence). The CDR3 nucleotides are TGTGCCAGCACCTCAACCCTAGCGGGAAACACCGGGGAGCTGTTTTTT. This sequence encodes CASTSTLAGNTGELFF.

V is TRBV19 and J is TRBJ2-5, with unresolved D. Germline CDR1 and CDR2: LNHDA and SQIVND (reference sequence). CDR3 size: 14 residues. The V end was cut by 3 bases, the J end by 7 bases, with 15 bases between. CDR3 residues: CASSIFSSQATQYF. The CDR3 DNA reads as TGTGCCAGTAGTATCTTCAGCTCCCAGGCGACCCAGTACTTC.

The rearrangement links TRBV28 to TRBJ1-1, with D possibly TRBD1 on 5 matching bases. The CDR3 extends over 13 amino acids. CDR1 is MDHEN and CDR2 is SYDVKM in the germline V gene. V was clipped by 10 bases and J by 1 base, with 13 bases between them. The CDR3 loop is CATVRQPNTEAFF. The CDR3 DNA reads as TGTGCCACCGTTCGACAGCCGAACACTGAAGCTTTCTTT.

The chain is built from TRBV6-5 and TRBJ1-5, with D unclear. This CDR3 contains 13 residues. Germline lookup yields CDR1 MNHEY and CDR2 SVGAGI. Deletions cut 0 bases from V and 4 bases from J, with 4 bases between. CDR3 nucleotide sequence: TGTGCCAGCAGTTACTCGCAGAATCAGCCCCAGCATTTT. This translates into CASSYSQNQPQHF.

In its sample, this clone was seen a few times. The gene calls are TRBV23-1 and TRBJ2-5; 8 nucleotides align to TRBD2. TRBV23-1 is placed among ORFs of uncertain function. J was trimmed by 12 bases and V by 2 bases; bases with no gene match: 20. The CDR3 spans 17 residues. The CDR3: CASSQVWAGGPFCAKYF. Written as DNA, the CDR3 is TGCGCCAGCAGTCAAGTCTGGGCGGGAGGCCCCTTCTGTGCGAAGTACTTC.

The chain carries TRBV6-1 and TRBJ2-5, with 7 bases lining up with TRBD1. Trimming cost V 1 base and J 3 bases; bases outside gene matches: 2. This CDR3 comprises 14 residues. Per the germline V gene, CDR1 is MNHNS and CDR2 is SASEGT. This CDR3 reads CASSEGTGKETQYF. Here the CDR3 DNA reads TGTGCCAGCAGTGAAGGGACAGGAAAAGAGACCCAGTACTTC.

The chain uses TRBV4-2 and TRBJ2-2; 7 nucleotides line up with TRBD2. Germline trimming cut 3 bases from V and 3 bases from J; bases unmatched to any gene: 4. CDR1 LGHNA and CDR2 YNFKEQ come from the germline V gene. The CDR3 contains 15 residues. The chain's CDR3 is CASSQGGRDTGELFF. The CDR3 DNA is TGTGCCAGCAGCCAGGGGGGGAGGGACACCGGGGAGCTGTTTTTT.

This chain connects TRBV5-4 to TRBJ2-2; D is ambiguous. The germline V and J ends were trimmed by 7 bases and 6 bases, with 16 bases remaining between them. CDR1 SGHNT and CDR2 YYREEE come from the germline V gene (reference sequence). This CDR3 region has 14 residues. The CDR3 region is CASERTPLSGELFF. CDR3 nucleotide sequence: TGTGCCAGCGAAAGAACACCTCTCTCCGGGGAGCTGTTTTTT.